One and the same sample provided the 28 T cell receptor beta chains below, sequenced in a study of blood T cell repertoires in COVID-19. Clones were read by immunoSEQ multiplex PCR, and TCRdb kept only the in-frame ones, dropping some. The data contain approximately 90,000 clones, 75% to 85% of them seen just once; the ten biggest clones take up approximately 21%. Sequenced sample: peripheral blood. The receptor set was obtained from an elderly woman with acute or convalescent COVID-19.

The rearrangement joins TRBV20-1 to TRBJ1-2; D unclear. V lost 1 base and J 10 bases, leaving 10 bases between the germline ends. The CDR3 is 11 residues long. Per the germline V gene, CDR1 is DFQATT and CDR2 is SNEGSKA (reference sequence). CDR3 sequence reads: CSARGLRAYTF. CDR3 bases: TGCAGTGCTAGAGGCCTGAGGGCCTACACCTTC.

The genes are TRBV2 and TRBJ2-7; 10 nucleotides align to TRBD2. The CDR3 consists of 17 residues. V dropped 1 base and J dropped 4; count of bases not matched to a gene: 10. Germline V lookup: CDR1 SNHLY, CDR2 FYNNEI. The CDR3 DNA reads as TGTGCCAGCAGTGAAGGGACCCTCCTAGCGGGAGTATACGAGCAGTACTTC. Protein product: CASSEGTLLAGVYEQYF.

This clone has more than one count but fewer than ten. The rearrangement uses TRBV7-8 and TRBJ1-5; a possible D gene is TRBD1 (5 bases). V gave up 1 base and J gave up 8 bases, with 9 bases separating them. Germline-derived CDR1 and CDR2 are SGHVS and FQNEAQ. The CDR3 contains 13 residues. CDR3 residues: CASSLGWGEPQHF. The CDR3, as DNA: TGTGCCAGCAGCTTAGGATGGGGCGAGCCCCAGCATTTT.

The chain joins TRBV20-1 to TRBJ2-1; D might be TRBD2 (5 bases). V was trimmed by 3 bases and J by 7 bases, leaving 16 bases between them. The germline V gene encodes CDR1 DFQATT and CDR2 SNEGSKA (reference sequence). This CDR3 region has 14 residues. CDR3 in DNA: TGCAGTGCTAGTATTGCAGCGGAACCTAATGAGCAGTTCTTC. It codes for CSASIAAEPNEQFF.

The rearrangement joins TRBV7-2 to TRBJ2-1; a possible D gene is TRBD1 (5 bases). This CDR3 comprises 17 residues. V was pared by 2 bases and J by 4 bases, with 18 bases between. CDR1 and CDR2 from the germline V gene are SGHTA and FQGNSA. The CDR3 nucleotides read TGTGCCAGCAGCTTAAGGGGATCGGCTACTTTATACAATGAGCAGTTCTTC. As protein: CASSLRGSATLYNEQFF.

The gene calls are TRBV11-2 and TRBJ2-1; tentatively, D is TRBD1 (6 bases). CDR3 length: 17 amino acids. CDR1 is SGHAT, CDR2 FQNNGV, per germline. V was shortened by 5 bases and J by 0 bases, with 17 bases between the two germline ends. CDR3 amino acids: CASSPRPDSSSYNEQFF. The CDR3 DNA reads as TGTGCCAGCAGCCCCCGACCGGACAGTAGCTCCTACAATGAGCAGTTCTTC.

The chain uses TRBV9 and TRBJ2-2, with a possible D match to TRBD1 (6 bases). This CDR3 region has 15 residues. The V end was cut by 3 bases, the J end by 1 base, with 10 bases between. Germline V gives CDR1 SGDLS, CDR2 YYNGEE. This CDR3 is CASSAGTLNTGELFF. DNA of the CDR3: TGTGCCAGCAGCGCGGGGACACTGAACACCGGGGAGCTGTTTTTT.

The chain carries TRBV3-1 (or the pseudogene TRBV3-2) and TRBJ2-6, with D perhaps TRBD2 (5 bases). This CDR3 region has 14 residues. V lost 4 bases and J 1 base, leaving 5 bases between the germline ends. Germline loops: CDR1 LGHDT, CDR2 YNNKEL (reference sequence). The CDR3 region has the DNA TGTGCCAGCAGCCCGGGATCTGGGGCCAACGTCCTGACTTTC. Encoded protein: CASSPGSGANVLTF.

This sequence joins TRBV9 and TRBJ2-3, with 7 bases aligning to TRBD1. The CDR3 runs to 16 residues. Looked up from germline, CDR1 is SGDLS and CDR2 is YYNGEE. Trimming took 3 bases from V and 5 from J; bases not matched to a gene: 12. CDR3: CASSGKTGSALDTQYF. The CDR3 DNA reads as TGTGCCAGCAGCGGAAAGACAGGGAGCGCATTAGATACGCAGTATTTT.

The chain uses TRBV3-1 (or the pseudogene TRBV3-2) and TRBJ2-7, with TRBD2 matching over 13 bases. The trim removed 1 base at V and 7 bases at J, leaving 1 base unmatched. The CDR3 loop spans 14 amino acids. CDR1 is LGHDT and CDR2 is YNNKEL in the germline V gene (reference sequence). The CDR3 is CASSQGLAGGEQYF. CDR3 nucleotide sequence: TGTGCCAGCAGCCAAGGACTAGCGGGAGGAGAGCAGTACTTC.

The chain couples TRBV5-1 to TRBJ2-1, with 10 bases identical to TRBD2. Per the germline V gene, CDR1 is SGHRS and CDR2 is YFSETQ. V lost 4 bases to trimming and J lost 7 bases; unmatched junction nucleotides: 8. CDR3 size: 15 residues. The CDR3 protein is CASSNGLAAGNEQFF. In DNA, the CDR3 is TGCGCCAGCAGCAACGGACTAGCGGCGGGAAATGAGCAGTTCTTC.

This CDR3 reads CASSNPGGETQYF. CDR3 bases: TGTGCCAGTAGCAATCCAGGGGGCGAGACCCAGTACTTC. The chain uses TRBV19 and TRBJ2-5; 8 bases align to TRBD1. Germline CDR1 LNHDA, CDR2 SQIVND (reference sequence). The CDR3 has 13 amino acids. Trimming at V came to 6 bases and at J to 5 bases, leaving 5 bases not matched to a gene.

CDR3 nucleotides: TGTGCCAGCAGATCCCTCGGGGGGAACACTGAAGCTTTCTTT. Translation: CASRSLGGNTEAFF. This chain links TRBV7-3 with TRBJ1-1; D may be TRBD1 (5 bases). V was pared by 6 bases and J by 1 base, with 12 bases between. Germline V CDR1 and CDR2: SGHTA, FQGTGA. The CDR3 runs 14 residues. The entire variable domain, with the rest obtained from reference TRBV7-3 and TRBJ1-1, is as follows: GAGVSQTPSNKVTEKGKYVELRCDPISGHTALYWYRQSLGQGPEFLIYFQGTGAADDSGLPNDRFFAVRPEGSVSTLKIQRTERGDSAVYLCASRSLGGNTEAFFGQGTRLTVV.

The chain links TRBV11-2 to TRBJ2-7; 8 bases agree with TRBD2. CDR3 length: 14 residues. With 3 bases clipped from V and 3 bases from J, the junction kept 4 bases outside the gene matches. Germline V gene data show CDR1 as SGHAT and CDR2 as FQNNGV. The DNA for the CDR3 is TGTGCCAGCAGCTTGGAGCGGGGGCTCTACGAGCAGTACTTC. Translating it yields CASSLERGLYEQYF.

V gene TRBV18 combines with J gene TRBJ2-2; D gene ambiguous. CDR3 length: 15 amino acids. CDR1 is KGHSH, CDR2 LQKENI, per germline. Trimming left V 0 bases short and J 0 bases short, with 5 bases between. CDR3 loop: CASSPPSANTGELFF. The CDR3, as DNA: TGTGCCAGCTCACCACCTAGTGCGAACACCGGGGAGCTGTTTTTT.

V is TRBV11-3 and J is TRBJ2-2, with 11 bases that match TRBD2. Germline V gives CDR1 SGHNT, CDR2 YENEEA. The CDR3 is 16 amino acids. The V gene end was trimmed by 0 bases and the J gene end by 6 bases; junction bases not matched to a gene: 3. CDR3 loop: CASSLEVAGGPGELFF. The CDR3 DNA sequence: TGTGCCAGCAGCTTAGAGGTAGCGGGAGGGCCCGGGGAGCTGTTTTTT.

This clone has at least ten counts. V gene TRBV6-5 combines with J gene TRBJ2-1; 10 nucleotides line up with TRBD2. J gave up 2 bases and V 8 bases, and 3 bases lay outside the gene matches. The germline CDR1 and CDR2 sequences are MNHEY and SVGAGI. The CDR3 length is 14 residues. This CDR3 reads CASGSGRAYNEQFF. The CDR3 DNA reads TGTGCCAGCGGGAGCGGGAGGGCCTACAATGAGCAGTTCTTC.

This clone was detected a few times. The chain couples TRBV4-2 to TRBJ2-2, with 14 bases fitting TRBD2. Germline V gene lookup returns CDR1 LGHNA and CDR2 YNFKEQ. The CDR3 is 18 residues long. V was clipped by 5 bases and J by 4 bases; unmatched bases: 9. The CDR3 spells CASSFRLAGGPGTGELFF. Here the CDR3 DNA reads TGTGCCAGCAGCTTTCGACTAGCGGGAGGGCCGGGCACCGGGGAGCTGTTTTTT.

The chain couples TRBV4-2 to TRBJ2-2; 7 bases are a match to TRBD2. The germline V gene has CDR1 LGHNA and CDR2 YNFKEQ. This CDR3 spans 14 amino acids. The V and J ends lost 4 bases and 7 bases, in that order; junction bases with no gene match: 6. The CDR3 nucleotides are TGTGCCAGCAGCCCAGCGGGGCCGGTCGGGGAGCTGTTTTTT. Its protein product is CASSPAGPVGELFF.

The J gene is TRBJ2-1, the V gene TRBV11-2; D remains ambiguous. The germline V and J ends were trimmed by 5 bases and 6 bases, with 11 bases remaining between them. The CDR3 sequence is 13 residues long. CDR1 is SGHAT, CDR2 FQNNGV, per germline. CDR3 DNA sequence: TGTGCCAGCAGCCCACTGGTTTTCAATGAGCAGTTCTTC. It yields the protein CASSPLVFNEQFF. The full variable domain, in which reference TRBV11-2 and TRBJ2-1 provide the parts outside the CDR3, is EAGVAQSPRYKIIEKRQSVAFWCNPISGHATLYWYQQILGQGPKLLIQFQNNGVVDDSQLPKDRFSAERLKGVDSTLKIQPAKLEDSAVYLCASSPLVFNEQFFGPGTRLTVL.

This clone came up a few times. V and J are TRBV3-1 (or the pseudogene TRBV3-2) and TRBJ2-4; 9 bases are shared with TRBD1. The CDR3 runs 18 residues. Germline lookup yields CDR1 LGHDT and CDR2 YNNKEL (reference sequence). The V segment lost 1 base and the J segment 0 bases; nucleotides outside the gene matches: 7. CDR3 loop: CASSQAGQGRVAKNIQYF. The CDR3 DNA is TGTGCCAGCAGCCAAGCCGGACAGGGGAGGGTAGCCAAAAACATTCAGTACTTC.

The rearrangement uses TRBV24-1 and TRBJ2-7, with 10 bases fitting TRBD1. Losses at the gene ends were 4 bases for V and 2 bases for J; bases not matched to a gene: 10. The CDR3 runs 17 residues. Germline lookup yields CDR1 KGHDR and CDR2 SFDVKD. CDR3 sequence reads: CATSDKPGQGSPYEQYF. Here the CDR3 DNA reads TGTGCCACCAGTGACAAACCGGGACAGGGGTCTCCCTACGAGCAGTACTTC.

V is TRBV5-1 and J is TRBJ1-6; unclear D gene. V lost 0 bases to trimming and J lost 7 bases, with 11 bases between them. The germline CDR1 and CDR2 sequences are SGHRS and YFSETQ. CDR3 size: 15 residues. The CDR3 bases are TGCGCCAGCAGCTTGGAAGGGAGTATAAATTCACCCCTCCACTTT. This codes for CASSLEGSINSPLHF.

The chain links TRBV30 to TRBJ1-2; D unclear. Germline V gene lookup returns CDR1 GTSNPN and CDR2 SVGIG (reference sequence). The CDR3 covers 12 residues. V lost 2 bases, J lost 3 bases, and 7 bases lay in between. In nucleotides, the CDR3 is TGTGCCTGGAGTTTTGGCCACTATGGCTACACCTTC. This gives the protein CAWSFGHYGYTF. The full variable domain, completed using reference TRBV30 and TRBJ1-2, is SQTIHQWPATLVQPVGSPLSLECTVEGTSNPNLYWYRQAAGRGLQLLFYSVGIGQISSEVPQNLSASRPQDRQFILSSKKLLLSDSGFYLCAWSFGHYGYTFGSGTRLTVV.

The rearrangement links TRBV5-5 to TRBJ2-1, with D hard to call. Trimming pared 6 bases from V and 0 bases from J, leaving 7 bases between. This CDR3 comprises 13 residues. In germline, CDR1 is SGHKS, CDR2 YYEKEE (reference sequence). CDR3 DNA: TGTGCCAGCAAGAACTCCTCCTACAATGAGCAGTTCTTC. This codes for CASKNSSYNEQFF.

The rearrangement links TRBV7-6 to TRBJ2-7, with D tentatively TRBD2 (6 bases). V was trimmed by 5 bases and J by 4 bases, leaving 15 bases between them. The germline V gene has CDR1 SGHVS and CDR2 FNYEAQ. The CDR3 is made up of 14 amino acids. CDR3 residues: CASSPGGDLYEQYF. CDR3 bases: TGTGCCAGCAGCCCGGGCGGGGATCTATACGAGCAGTACTTC. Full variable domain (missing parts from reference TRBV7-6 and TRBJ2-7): GAGVSQSPRYKVTKRGQDVALRCDPISGHVSLYWYRQALGQGPEFLTYFNYEAQQDKSGLPNDRFSAERPEGSISTLTIQRTEQRDSAMYRCASSPGGDLYEQYFGPGTRLTVT.

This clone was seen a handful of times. The DNA for the CDR3 is TGTGCCTGGAGTGTACAACTGAACACTGAAGCTTTCTTT. Its translation: CAWSVQLNTEAFF. V usage is TRBV30 and J usage is TRBJ1-1; D is undetermined. The CDR3 consists of 13 residues. Looked up from germline, CDR1 is GTSNPN and CDR2 is SVGIG (reference sequence). With 0 bases removed from V and 0 bases from J, the gap between germline ends came to 5 bases.

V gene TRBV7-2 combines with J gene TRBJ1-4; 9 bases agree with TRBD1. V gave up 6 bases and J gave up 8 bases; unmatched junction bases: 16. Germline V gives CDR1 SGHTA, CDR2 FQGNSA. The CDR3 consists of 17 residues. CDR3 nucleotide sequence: TGTGCCAGCAGTATCGCCCCCCCGGGACAGGGAGGCGAAAAACTGTTTTTT. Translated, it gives CASSIAPPGQGGEKLFF. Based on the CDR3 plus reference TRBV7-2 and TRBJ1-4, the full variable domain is GAGVSQSPSNKVTEKGKDVELRCDPISGHTALYWYRQSLGQGLEFLIYFQGNSAPDKSGLPSDRFSAERTGGSVSTLTIQRTQQEDSAVYLCASSIAPPGQGGEKLFFGSGTQLSVL.